These 23 T cell receptor beta chains were all obtained from the same sample, sequenced in a study of T cells expressing NK-cell markers. TCRdb reprocessed the 5' RACE reads and reports one entry per CDR3 protein, with no DNA. The listing records over 250,000 distinct CDR3 sequences. The sample was blood T cells: a sorted CD56 or NKG2C T cell subset, CD4+ or CD8+ T cells, or bulk PBMC T cells (not recorded which). These receptors were collected from a woman between 18 and 70 years old in good health.

The chain couples TRBV7-2 to TRBJ2-3; TCRdb calls TRBD1, which cannot be checked without DNA. Germline CDR1 and CDR2: SGHTA and FQGNSA. The CDR3 has 12 residues. The CDR3 sequence: CASSFGGDTQYF.

The V call is TRBV10-2, the J call TRBJ2-1; the TRBD2 assignment by TCRdb is unverifiable without DNA. Germline lookup yields CDR1 WSHSY and CDR2 SAAADI. The CDR3 spans 17 residues. CDR3 in amino acids: CASSEWEGFSPPREQFF.

The chain links TRBV3-1 to TRBJ1-2. The V gene's germline CDR1 is LGHDT and CDR2 YNNKEL (reference sequence). CDR3 size: 14 residues. This chain's CDR3 is CASSQDLADYGYTF.

The chain couples TRBV2 to TRBJ2-5; TCRdb selects TRBD2, and the lack of DNA leaves this call unchecked. The CDR3 covers 14 residues. Germline V CDR1 and CDR2: SNHLY, FYNNEI. CDR3 amino acids: CASGPGLARETQYF.

The chain is built from TRBV11-2 and TRBJ1-4; TCRdb lists TRBD1, though no DNA is available to test this call. Germline V CDR1 and CDR2: SGHAT, FQNNGV. There are 16 residues in the CDR3. Here the CDR3 reads CASSLAGRTMVEKLFF. The full variable domain, rest sourced from reference TRBV11-2 and TRBJ1-4, is EAGVAQSPRYKIIEKRQSVAFWCNPISGHATLYWYQQILGQGPKLLIQFQNNGVVDDSQLPKDRFSAERLKGVDSTLKIQPAKLEDSAVYLCASSLAGRTMVEKLFFGSGTQLSVL.

V usage is TRBV20-1 and J usage is TRBJ1-1; TCRdb reports TRBD1, a call that lacks DNA to check it against. This CDR3 contains 12 residues. Germline V gene lookup returns CDR1 DFQATT and CDR2 SNEGSKA (reference sequence). The CDR3: CSAIQGTPEAFF.

The J gene is TRBJ2-2, the V gene TRBV7-2; the D call from TCRdb, TRBD1, cannot be confirmed without DNA. Germline V gene sequence: CDR1 SGHTA, CDR2 FQGNSA. CDR3 length: 14 amino acids. The CDR3 here is CASSIFPGTGELFF.

The J gene is TRBJ2-1, the V gene TRBV7-2; the D call of TRBD1 rests on TCRdb alone, since no DNA is present to check it. Germline V gives CDR1 SGHTA, CDR2 FQGNSA. This CDR3 has 14 amino acids. The CDR3 reads CASSTRQAYNEQFF.

This rearrangement joins TRBV7-2 to TRBJ2-7; no DNA is available, so the TRBD1 call from TCRdb remains unchecked. This CDR3 comprises 15 residues. CDR1 is SGHTA, CDR2 FQGNSA, per germline. The CDR3 loop reads CASSQQGAVFYEQYF.

The rearrangement uses TRBV9 and TRBJ2-3; no DNA is available, so the TRBD2 call from TCRdb remains unchecked. Germline assignment: CDR1 SGDLS and CDR2 YYNGEE. This CDR3 region has 16 residues. The chain's CDR3 is CASSGRTSGITDTQYF.

The rearrangement uses TRBV7-9 and TRBJ2-1. CDR3 length: 14 amino acids. Germline values: CDR1 SEHNR, CDR2 FQNEAQ (reference sequence). This chain's CDR3 is CASSLSGVGNEQFF.

V and J are TRBV5-1 and TRBJ2-1; no DNA is available, so the TRBD2 call from TCRdb remains unchecked. Germline CDR1 reads SGHRS; CDR2 reads YFSETQ. The CDR3 length is 15 residues. The CDR3 loop is CASSFRTSGYNEQFF. Full variable domain (outside the CDR3, taken from reference TRBV5-1 and TRBJ2-1): KAGVTQTPRYLIKTRGQQVTLSCSPISGHRSVSWYQQTPGQGLQFLFEYFSETQRNKGNFPGRFSGRQFSNSRSEMNVSTLELGDSALYLCASSFRTSGYNEQFFGPGTRLTVL.

The rearrangement uses TRBV5-4 and TRBJ2-3; there is no DNA to check the TCRdb D call of TRBD2. This CDR3 spans 16 amino acids. CDR1 and CDR2 (germline): SGHNT, YYREEE (reference sequence). The CDR3 spells CASSSQAGGLTDTQYF.

The rearrangement uses TRBV18 and TRBJ1-4; TCRdb's assignment of TRBD1 cannot be checked, as there is no DNA. CDR3 length equals 17 residues. Germline V lookup: CDR1 KGHSH, CDR2 LQKENI. This chain's CDR3 is CASSPRTGNLGSEKLFF.

The chain joins TRBV12-3 or TRBV12-4 to TRBJ2-3; TCRdb lists TRBD2, though no DNA is available to test this call. The CDR3 contains 17 residues. CDR3 protein: CASSLRGLAASTDTQYF.

The gene calls are TRBV2 and TRBJ2-5; TCRdb lists TRBD2, though no DNA is available to test this call. Germline V gives CDR1 SNHLY, CDR2 FYNNEI. The CDR3 extends over 14 amino acids. The CDR3 loop is CASLAGVYQETQYF.

The V and J genes are TRBV4-1 and TRBJ2-3; TCRdb gives TRBD2 as the D gene, but with no DNA this cannot be confirmed. The CDR3 extends over 14 amino acids. CDR1 is MGHRA, CDR2 YSYEKL, per germline. The CDR3 protein is CASSQRGGQDTQYF.

The genes are TRBV2 and TRBJ1-6; no DNA is available, so the TRBD1 call from TCRdb remains unchecked. The V gene's germline CDR1 is SNHLY and CDR2 FYNNEI. There are 16 residues in the CDR3. The CDR3 spells CASSEALGRLNSPLHF.

The gene calls are TRBV6-1 and TRBJ2-2; the D gene TCRdb calls, TRBD1, cannot be checked with no DNA. Germline V gives CDR1 MNHNS, CDR2 SASEGT. The CDR3 covers 14 residues. The CDR3 sequence is CASLGPSNTGELFF.

The chain couples TRBV20-1 to TRBJ2-5. CDR1 and CDR2 (germline): DFQATT, SNEGSKA (reference sequence). There are 11 residues in the CDR3. CDR3 in amino acids: CSARRVETQYF.

The rearrangement links TRBV20-1 to TRBJ2-7; the TCRdb call, TRBD1, lacks DNA for checking. The CDR3 covers 12 residues. CDR1 and CDR2 from the germline V gene are DFQATT and SNEGSKA (reference sequence). The CDR3: CSAGGRSYEQYF.

Here the CDR3 reads CSARAPSGAPDGYTF. The chain recombines TRBV20-1 with TRBJ1-2. CDR3 size: 15 residues. CDR1 is DFQATT and CDR2 is SNEGSKA in the germline V gene (reference sequence).

The chain has TRBV18 and TRBJ2-7. CDR3 length: 16 residues. CDR1 and CDR2 from the germline V gene are KGHSH and LQKENI. This CDR3 reads CASSPQLAGDTYEQYF.